This T cell receptor (beta chain) stems from a study (dated by TCRdb to 2013 to 2014). The sequencer was an Illumina Genome Analyzer IIx. TCRdb reanalyzed the raw reads on its own, using fastp at Q25 for trimming and MiXCR for clone calling, and kept in-frame beta chains. Here each entry gathers all rows of one CDR3 protein and keeps the most common genes and DNA. For this sample the table gives about 7,100 distinct CDR3 sequences, of which approximately 30% were detected only once. Over 20% of the sample is held by the ten biggest clonotypes. This clonotype was seen only once. Its recognized antigen is unknown. Nothing much larger sits one base from this clone, and base qualities are not available. One read represents weak support. Based on the germline V gene, the CDR1 and CDR2 sequences are SGHDN and FVKESK. Spanning cysteine to phenylalanine, the CDR3 consists of 13 amino acids. CDR3 DNA is the only sequence kept; it has 39 bases, read in frame from the first base. V gives up 5 bases and J gives up 7 bases, and the segment between their germline ends measures 14 bases.

The sequenced material came from blood. Recombination joined TRBV14 with TRBJ1-2; the D segment cannot be called with confidence. This clonotype originated in a human donor. The DNA reads TGTGCCAGCAGCTACGGGCCCCGTGGTGGCTACACCTTC. Its coded protein is CASSYGPRGGYTF.